This T cell receptor (beta chain) is drawn from a study of T-cell memory formation after mild COVID-19. Study-level findings and limits: Contracting CD4+ clones lay largely in CM and EM, with CD8+ ones residing in EMRA.

Germline V CDR1 and CDR2: MGHDK, SYGVNS. The CDR3 is 15 residues long. With 5 bases removed from V and 1 base from J, the gap between germline ends came to 14 bases. On this clonotype: Its antigen is currently unknown.

Using constant-segment primers, 5'RACE produced TCR alpha and TCR beta cDNA libraries carrying sample barcodes and UMIs. TCRdb itself ran the 5' RACE reads through MiXCR, one entry per CDR3 protein. The repertoire includes about 130,000 distinct CDR3 sequences, roughly 15% of them detected once, and around 14% sits in the top ten. Specimen: PBMCs or a T cell subset sorted from them (not recorded which). The source is an adult woman who had mild COVID-19 (a few samples of this study predate the infection). Cell type and time point are not known. J is TRBJ2-5 and V is TRBV25-1; D possibly uses TRBD1 or TRBD2 (5 bases each). CDR3: CASSKGVGPQETQYF. The CDR3 DNA is TGTGCCAGCAGTAAGGGAGTGGGGCCCCAAGAGACCCAGTACTTC.